This TCR beta chain was recovered during a study of T cells in Graves' hyperthyroidism and ophthalmopathy. Germline V lookup: CDR1 SGHRS, CDR2 YFSETQ. V lost 0 bases, J lost 4 bases, and 10 bases lay in between. The CDR3 contains 14 residues. This clonotype was seen at least ten times. TCR beta CDR3 regions were amplified from RNA. When the TCR CDR3 underwent first-round RT-PCR, the HTBI primer set was used. TCRdb passed the multiplex PCR reads through MiXCR, listing each CDR3 protein once. The sample holds hundreds of thousands of distinct CDR3 sequences, around 19% seen once. An approximately 9.4 ml volume of fresh peripheral blood provided the PBMCs.

The source is a woman in her forties or fifties with Graves' hyperthyroidism that later progressed to Graves' ophthalmopathy. The sample was blood. The V call is TRBV5-1, the J call TRBJ1-2; no clear D gene. DNA for the CDR3: TGCGCCAGCAGCTTGGAGGATTCCAGCTATGGCTACACCTTC. Encoded protein: CASSLEDSSYGYTF.